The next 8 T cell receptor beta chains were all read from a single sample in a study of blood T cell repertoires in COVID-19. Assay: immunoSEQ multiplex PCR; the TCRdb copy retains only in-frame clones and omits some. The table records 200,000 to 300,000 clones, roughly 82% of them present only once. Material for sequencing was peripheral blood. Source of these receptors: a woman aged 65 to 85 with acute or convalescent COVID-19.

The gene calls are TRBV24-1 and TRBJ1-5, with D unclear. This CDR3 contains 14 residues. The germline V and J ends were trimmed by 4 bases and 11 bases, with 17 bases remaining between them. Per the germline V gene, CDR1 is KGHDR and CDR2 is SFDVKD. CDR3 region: CATSDPSNGLAQHF. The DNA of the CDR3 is TGTGCCACCAGTGACCCGTCTAACGGTCTGGCCCAGCATTTT.

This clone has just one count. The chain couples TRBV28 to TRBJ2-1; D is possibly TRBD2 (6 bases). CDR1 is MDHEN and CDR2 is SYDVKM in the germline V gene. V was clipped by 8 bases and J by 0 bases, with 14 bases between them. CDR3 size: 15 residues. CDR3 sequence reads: CASLSAGSSYNEQFF. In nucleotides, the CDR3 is TGTGCCAGCCTGTCGGCCGGGAGCTCCTACAATGAGCAGTTCTTC.

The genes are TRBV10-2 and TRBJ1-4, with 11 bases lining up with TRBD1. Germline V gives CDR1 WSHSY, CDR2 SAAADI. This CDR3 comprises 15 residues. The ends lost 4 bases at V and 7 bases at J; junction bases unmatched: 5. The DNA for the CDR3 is TGCGCCAGCAGTGGGACAGGGGGCCGAGTTGAAAAACTGTTTTTT. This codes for CASSGTGGRVEKLFF.

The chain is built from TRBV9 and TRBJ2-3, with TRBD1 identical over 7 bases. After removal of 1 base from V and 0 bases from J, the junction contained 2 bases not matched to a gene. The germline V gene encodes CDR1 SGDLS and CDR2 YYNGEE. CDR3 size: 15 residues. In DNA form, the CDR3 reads TGTGCCAGCAGCGTATGGACAGGAAGCACAGATACGCAGTATTTT. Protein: CASSVWTGSTDTQYF.

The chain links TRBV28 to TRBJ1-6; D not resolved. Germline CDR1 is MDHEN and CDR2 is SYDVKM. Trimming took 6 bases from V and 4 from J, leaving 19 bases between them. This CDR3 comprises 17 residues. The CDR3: CASSFSLGRSYNSPLHF. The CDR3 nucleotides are TGTGCCAGCAGCTTCAGTCTGGGGAGATCTTATAATTCACCCCTCCACTTT.

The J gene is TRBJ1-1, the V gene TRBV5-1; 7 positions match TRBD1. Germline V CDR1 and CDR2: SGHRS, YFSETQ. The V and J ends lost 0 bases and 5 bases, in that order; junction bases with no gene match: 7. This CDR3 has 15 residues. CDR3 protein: CASSLANRGETEAFF. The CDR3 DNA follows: TGCGCCAGCAGCTTGGCGAACAGGGGTGAGACTGAAGCTTTCTTT.

In DNA form, the CDR3 reads TGTGCCAGCAGTTTAGGACACCCCTATGGCTACACCTTC. Translating it yields CASSLGHPYGYTF. The chain uses TRBV27 and TRBJ1-2; a weak D match, TRBD1 (5 bases). The CDR3 runs to 13 residues. V was pared by 2 bases and J by 4 bases, with 8 bases between. Looked up from germline, CDR1 is MNHEY and CDR2 is SMNVEV (reference sequence).

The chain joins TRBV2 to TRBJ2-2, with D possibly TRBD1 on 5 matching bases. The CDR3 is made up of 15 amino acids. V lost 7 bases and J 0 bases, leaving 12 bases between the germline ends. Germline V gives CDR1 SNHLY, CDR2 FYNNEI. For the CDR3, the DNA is TGTGCCAGCAAACAGGACCCACCGAACACCGGGGAGCTGTTTTTT. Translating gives CASKQDPPNTGELFF.